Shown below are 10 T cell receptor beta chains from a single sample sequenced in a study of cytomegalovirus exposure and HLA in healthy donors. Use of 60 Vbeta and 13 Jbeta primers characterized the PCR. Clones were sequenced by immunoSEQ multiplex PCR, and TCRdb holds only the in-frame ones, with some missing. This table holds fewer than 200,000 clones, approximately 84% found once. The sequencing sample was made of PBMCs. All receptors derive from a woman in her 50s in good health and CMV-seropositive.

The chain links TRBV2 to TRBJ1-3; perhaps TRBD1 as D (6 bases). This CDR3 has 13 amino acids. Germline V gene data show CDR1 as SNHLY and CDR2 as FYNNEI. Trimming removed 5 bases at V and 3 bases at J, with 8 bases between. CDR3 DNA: TGTGCCAGCAGTCCAGGGGTTGGAAACACCATATATTTT. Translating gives CASSPGVGNTIYF. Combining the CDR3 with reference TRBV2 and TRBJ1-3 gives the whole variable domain EPEVTQTPSHQVTQMGQEVILRCVPISNHLYFYWYRQILGQKVEFLVSFYNNEISEKSEIFDDQFSVERPDGSNFTLKIRSTKLEDSAMYFCASSPGVGNTIYFGEGSWLTVV.

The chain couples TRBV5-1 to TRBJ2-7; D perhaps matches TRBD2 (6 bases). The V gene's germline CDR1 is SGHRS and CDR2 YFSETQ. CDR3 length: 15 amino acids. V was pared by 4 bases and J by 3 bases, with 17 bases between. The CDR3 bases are TGCGCCAGCAGCCCTGGGCAGCGGGTCGACTACGAGCAGTACTTC. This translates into CASSPGQRVDYEQYF.

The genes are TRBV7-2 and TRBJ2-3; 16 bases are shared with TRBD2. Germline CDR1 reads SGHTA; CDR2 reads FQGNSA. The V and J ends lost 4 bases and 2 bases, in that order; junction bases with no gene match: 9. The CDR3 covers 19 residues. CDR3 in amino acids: CASSYRGLAGGKSTDTQYF. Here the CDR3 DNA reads TGTGCCAGCAGCTATAGGGGACTAGCGGGGGGGAAATCCACAGATACGCAGTATTTT.

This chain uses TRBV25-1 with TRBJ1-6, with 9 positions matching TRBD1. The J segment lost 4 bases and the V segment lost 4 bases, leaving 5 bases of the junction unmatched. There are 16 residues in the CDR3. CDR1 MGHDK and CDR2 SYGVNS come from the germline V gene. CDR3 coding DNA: TGTGCCAGCAGTGGGGGACAGGGCGTTTATAATTCACCCCTCCACTTT. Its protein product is CASSGGQGVYNSPLHF.

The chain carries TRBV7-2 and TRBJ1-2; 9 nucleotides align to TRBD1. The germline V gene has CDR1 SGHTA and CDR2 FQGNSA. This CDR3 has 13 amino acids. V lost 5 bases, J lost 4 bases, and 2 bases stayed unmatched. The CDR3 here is CASSPDRGYGYTF. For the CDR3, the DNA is TGTGCCAGCAGCCCGGACAGGGGCTATGGCTACACCTTC.

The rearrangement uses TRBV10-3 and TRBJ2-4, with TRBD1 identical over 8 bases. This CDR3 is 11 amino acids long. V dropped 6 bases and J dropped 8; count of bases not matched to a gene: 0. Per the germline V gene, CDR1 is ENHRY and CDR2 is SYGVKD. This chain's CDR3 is CAIRQGDIQYF. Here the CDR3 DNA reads TGTGCCATCAGACAGGGGGACATTCAGTACTTC.

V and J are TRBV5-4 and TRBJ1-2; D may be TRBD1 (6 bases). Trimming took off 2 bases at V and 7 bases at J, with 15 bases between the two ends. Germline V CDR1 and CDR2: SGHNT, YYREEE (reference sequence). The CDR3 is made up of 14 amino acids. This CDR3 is CASSFPGAPGGYTF. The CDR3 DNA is TGTGCCAGCAGCTTCCCAGGGGCGCCAGGTGGCTACACCTTC. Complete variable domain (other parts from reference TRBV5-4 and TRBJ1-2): ETGVTQSPTHLIKTRGQQVTLRCSSQSGHNTVSWYQQALGQGPQFIFQYYREEENGRGNFPPRFSGLQFPNYSSELNVNALELDDSALYLCASSFPGAPGGYTFGSGTRLTVV.

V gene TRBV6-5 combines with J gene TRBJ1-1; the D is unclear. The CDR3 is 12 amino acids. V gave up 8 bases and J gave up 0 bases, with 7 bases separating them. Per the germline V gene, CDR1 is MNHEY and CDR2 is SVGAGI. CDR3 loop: CASASVNTEAFF. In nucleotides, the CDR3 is TGTGCCAGCGCGTCCGTGAACACTGAAGCTTTCTTT.

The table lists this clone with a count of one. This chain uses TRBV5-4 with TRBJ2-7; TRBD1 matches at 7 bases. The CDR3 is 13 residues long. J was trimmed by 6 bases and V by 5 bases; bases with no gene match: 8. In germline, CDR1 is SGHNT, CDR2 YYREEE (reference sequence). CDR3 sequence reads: CASSQGQLVEQYF. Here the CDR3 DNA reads TGTGCCAGCAGTCAGGGACAGCTGGTCGAGCAGTACTTC.

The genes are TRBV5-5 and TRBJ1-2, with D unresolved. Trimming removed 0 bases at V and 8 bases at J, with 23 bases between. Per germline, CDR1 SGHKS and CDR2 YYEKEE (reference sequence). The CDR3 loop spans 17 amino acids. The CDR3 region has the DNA TGTGCCAGCAGCTTGGAGTTCCGGACTCCGAATTATGGGGGCTACACCTTC. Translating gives CASSLEFRTPNYGGYTF.